This T cell receptor beta chain is from a study of T cells after yellow fever vaccination. TCRdb reanalysed the 5' RACE reads using MiXCR and keeps one entry per CDR3 protein. The sample consists of some 97,000 distinct CDR3 sequences, roughly 5.2% of them appearing once. This clonotype has only a few counts. The source was CD8+ T cells sorted from PBMCs, collected 10 days after the yellow fever booster vaccination. The clonotype was recovered from a man aged 18 to 30 who received the YFV17D yellow fever vaccine.

CDR3: CASSFDRGSVYGYTF. CDR3 in DNA: TGTGCCAGCAGCTTCGACAGGGGGTCGGTCTACGGCTACACCTTC. This chain joins TRBV12-3 or TRBV12-4 and TRBJ1-2; 9 nucleotides agree with TRBD1. The CDR3 spans 15 residues. Germline trimming cut 6 bases from V and 8 bases from J; bases unmatched to any gene: 13.